A selection of T cell receptor beta chains follows, all from one sample in a study of blood T cell repertoires in COVID-19. The protocol was immunoSEQ multiplex PCR, while the TCRdb copy is restricted to in-frame clones and leaves out a portion. The profile shows about 120,000 clones, around 90% of them singletons. Source material: peripheral blood. Receptor source: an older woman with COVID-19, enrolled during active disease. The CDR3 runs from the conserved cysteine through the conserved F or W. D genes are given only for firm matches. Clone size is given for some rows only: seen once, a few or many times, or a class if the clone is expanded.

clone size: -; V gene: TRBV20-1; J gene: TRBJ1-3; D gene: -; CDR3 DNA: TGCAGTGCCCTGAACACCATATATTTT; CDR3 protein: CSALNTIYF
clone size: -; V gene: TRBV6-5; J gene: TRBJ1-1; D gene: -; CDR3 DNA: TGTGCCAGCAGTTCCCGTCAGGGAACTGAAGCTTTCTTT; CDR3 protein: CASSSRQGTEAFF
clone size: -; V gene: TRBV4-1; J gene: TRBJ1-6; D gene: -; CDR3 DNA: TGCGCCAGCAGCCAAGAAGGTCAGGGAAGGAATTCACCCCTCCACTTT; CDR3 protein: CASSQEGQGRNSPLHF
clone size: -; V gene: TRBV5-1; J gene: TRBJ1-3; D gene: TRBD1; CDR3 DNA: TGCGCCAGCAGCCCGACAGGGACCGAAGGAAACACCATATATTTT; CDR3 protein: CASSPTGTEGNTIYF
clone size: -; V gene: TRBV5-6; J gene: TRBJ1-2; D gene: TRBD1; CDR3 DNA: TGTGCCAGCACATGGGGGTCAGGGGGCATCTATGGCTACACCTTC; CDR3 protein: CASTWGSGGIYGYTF
clone size: -; V gene: TRBV9; J gene: TRBJ1-2; D gene: TRBD1; CDR3 DNA: TGTGCCAGCAGCGTCTCCGGGACAGTTTACTATGGCTACACCTTC; CDR3 protein: CASSVSGTVYYGYTF
clone size: once; V gene: TRBV18; J gene: TRBJ1-2; D gene: TRBD1; CDR3 DNA: TGTGCCAGCTCACGCGCCGGGACAGAGGCCCCCCACAAATTC; CDR3 protein: CASSRAGTEAPHKF
clone size: -; V gene: TRBV19; J gene: TRBJ2-5; D gene: -; CDR3 DNA: TGTGCCAGTAGTAACCAGGGGCAAGAGACCCAGTACTTC; CDR3 protein: CASSNQGQETQYF
clone size: once; V gene: TRBV5-1; J gene: TRBJ1-2; D gene: -; CDR3 DNA: TGCGCCAGCAGCCCAGACAGCTCGCCCTACTATGGCTACACCTTC; CDR3 protein: CASSPDSSPYYGYTF
clone size: -; V gene: TRBV7-8; J gene: TRBJ2-7; D gene: TRBD2; CDR3 DNA: TGTGCCAGCAGCTCTCTGCGGGGGTCTACTTTCTACGAGCAGTACTTC; CDR3 protein: CASSSLRGSTFYEQYF
clone size: -; V gene: TRBV29-1; J gene: TRBJ1-3; D gene: TRBD1; CDR3 DNA: TGCAGCGTTGGGACAGGGCCAACTGGAAACACCATATATTTT; CDR3 protein: CSVGTGPTGNTIYF
clone size: -; V gene: TRBV5-6; J gene: TRBJ1-6; D gene: -; CDR3 DNA: TGTGCCAGCAGCTTGCCCACGGGAAGTTCACCCCTCCACTTT; CDR3 protein: CASSLPTGSSPLHF
clone size: -; V gene: TRBV7-2; J gene: TRBJ2-3; D gene: TRBD2; CDR3 DNA: TGTGCCAGCAGCGGGACTAGCGGGCTGGGAGATACGCAGTATTTT; CDR3 protein: CASSGTSGLGDTQYF
clone size: -; V gene: TRBV12-3/TRBV12-4; J gene: TRBJ1-5; D gene: -; CDR3 DNA: TGTGCCAGCACAAAGCCGAGTCAGCCCCAGCATTTT; CDR3 protein: CASTKPSQPQHF
clone size: -; V gene: TRBV19; J gene: TRBJ1-1; D gene: -; CDR3 DNA: TGTGCCAGTAGTAGTGGCAACACTGAAGCTTTCTTT; CDR3 protein: CASSSGNTEAFF
clone size: -; V gene: TRBV5-6; J gene: TRBJ2-7; D gene: -; CDR3 DNA: TGTGCCAGCAGCTCTCGTTCCTACGAGCAGTACTTC; CDR3 protein: CASSSRSYEQYF
clone size: -; V gene: TRBV6-5; J gene: TRBJ1-4; D gene: -; CDR3 DNA: TGTGCCAGCAGTTACTCTCGGCAAGGGGATGAAAAACTGTTTTTT; CDR3 protein: CASSYSRQGDEKLFF
clone size: -; V gene: TRBV9; J gene: TRBJ1-2; D gene: TRBD1; CDR3 DNA: TGTGCCAGCAGCTCCACGGGACAGGGGGCGCTTTTTGGAGGCTACACCTTC; CDR3 protein: CASSSTGQGALFGGYTF
clone size: -; V gene: TRBV29-1; J gene: TRBJ2-3; D gene: -; CDR3 DNA: TGCAGCGGGACAGTCGGGCCAGATACGCAGTATTTT; CDR3 protein: CSGTVGPDTQYF
clone size: -; V gene: TRBV6-5; J gene: TRBJ2-4; D gene: TRBD2; CDR3 DNA: TGTGCCAGCAGTTTAGGGACTAGCGGAAACATTCAGTACTTC; CDR3 protein: CASSLGTSGNIQYF
clone size: -; V gene: TRBV4-1; J gene: TRBJ1-1; D gene: -; CDR3 DNA: TGCGCCAGCAGCGCCCTCCTAGGCCGTGACACTGAAGCTTTCTTT; CDR3 protein: CASSALLGRDTEAFF
clone size: -; V gene: TRBV7-3; J gene: TRBJ1-6; D gene: -; CDR3 DNA: TGTGCCAGCAGCTTAGTCGACAGTCGCGATTCACCCCTCCACTTT; CDR3 protein: CASSLVDSRDSPLHF
clone size: -; V gene: TRBV18; J gene: TRBJ2-1; D gene: TRBD1; CDR3 DNA: TGTGCCAGCTCACGCGACAGGGGTGAATACAATGAGCAGTTCTTC; CDR3 protein: CASSRDRGEYNEQFF
clone size: -; V gene: TRBV15; J gene: TRBJ1-5; D gene: -; CDR3 DNA: TGTGCCACCAGCAGAGAAAGGGGGTTAAGCAATCAGCCCCAGCATTTT; CDR3 protein: CATSRERGLSNQPQHF
clone size: -; V gene: TRBV15; J gene: TRBJ2-7; D gene: -; CDR3 DNA: TGTGCCACCAGCAGTTCAGGTTTCTCCTACGAGCAGTACTTC; CDR3 protein: CATSSSGFSYEQYF
clone size: -; V gene: TRBV12-5; J gene: TRBJ1-6; D gene: -; CDR3 DNA: TGTGCTAGTGGTTTGGAGCGGGGTTTCTATAATTCACCCCTCCACTTT; CDR3 protein: CASGLERGFYNSPLHF
clone size: once; V gene: TRBV6-2/TRBV6-3; J gene: TRBJ2-1; D gene: TRBD1; CDR3 DNA: TGTGCCAGCAGTTACCAGGGACAGGGGAATGAGCAGTTCTTC; CDR3 protein: CASSYQGQGNEQFF
clone size: -; V gene: TRBV4-2; J gene: TRBJ1-1; D gene: TRBD1; CDR3 DNA: TGTGCCAGCAGCCAAGACGGACAGGGGCCTGAAGCTTTCTTT; CDR3 protein: CASSQDGQGPEAFF
clone size: -; V gene: TRBV19; J gene: TRBJ2-7; D gene: -; CDR3 DNA: TGTGCCAGTAGTATTTTGGGCAACTACGAGCAGTACTTC; CDR3 protein: CASSILGNYEQYF
clone size: -; V gene: TRBV6-6; J gene: TRBJ1-2; D gene: -; CDR3 DNA: TGTGCCAGCAGCCGACAGGTGCCGGCTAACTATGGCTACACCTTC; CDR3 protein: CASSRQVPANYGYTF
clone size: once; V gene: TRBV30; J gene: TRBJ2-1; D gene: -; CDR3 DNA: TGTGCCTGGAGTGTAAACGGCGGGACTCCGCATGAGCAGTTCTTC; CDR3 protein: CAWSVNGGTPHEQFF
clone size: -; V gene: TRBV6-6; J gene: TRBJ2-7; D gene: TRBD2; CDR3 DNA: TGTGCCAGCAGCACTCGCGGGGGGTTGGGCGAGCAGTACTTC; CDR3 protein: CASSTRGGLGEQYF
clone size: -; V gene: TRBV19; J gene: TRBJ1-3; D gene: -; CDR3 DNA: TGTGCCAGTACCCTCGCTTGGGCAGCTGGAAACACCATATATTTT; CDR3 protein: CASTLAWAAGNTIYF
clone size: -; V gene: TRBV7-9; J gene: TRBJ2-3; D gene: -; CDR3 DNA: TGTGCCAGCAGCTTAGGAGCCTCCGCTAGCACAGATACGCAGTATTTT; CDR3 protein: CASSLGASASTDTQYF
clone size: -; V gene: TRBV6-5; J gene: TRBJ1-2; D gene: TRBD1; CDR3 DNA: TGTGCCACGCTATTGGACAGGAACTATGGCTACACCTTC; CDR3 protein: CATLLDRNYGYTF
clone size: -; V gene: TRBV15; J gene: TRBJ1-2; D gene: -; CDR3 DNA: TGTGCCACCAGCAGAGATCGAGGTGGCTACACCTTC; CDR3 protein: CATSRDRGGYTF
clone size: -; V gene: TRBV7-6; J gene: TRBJ2-7; D gene: TRBD1; CDR3 DNA: TGTGCCAGCAGCTTAGGCCCCGGGACAGACATTTACGAGCAGTACTTC; CDR3 protein: CASSLGPGTDIYEQYF
clone size: -; V gene: TRBV19; J gene: TRBJ1-2; D gene: -; CDR3 DNA: TGTGCCAGTAGTGAGACAGGCGGCTATGGCTACACCTTC; CDR3 protein: CASSETGGYGYTF
clone size: -; V gene: TRBV7-6; J gene: TRBJ2-6; D gene: -; CDR3 DNA: TGTGCCAGCAGCGGAGGGACGGCCTACTCTGGGGCCAACGTCCTGACTTTC; CDR3 protein: CASSGGTAYSGANVLTF
clone size: -; V gene: TRBV6-6; J gene: TRBJ1-4; D gene: -; CDR3 DNA: TGTGCCAGCAACCCAGGGGTCACTAATGAAAAACTGTTTTTT; CDR3 protein: CASNPGVTNEKLFF
clone size: -; V gene: TRBV2; J gene: TRBJ2-3; D gene: -; CDR3 DNA: TGTGCCAGCACCTCTCACGGGGGAGCAGATACGCAGTATTTT; CDR3 protein: CASTSHGGADTQYF
clone size: -; V gene: TRBV29-1; J gene: TRBJ1-2; D gene: -; CDR3 DNA: TGCAGCGTTGTCCTCCAGGGGTCCGGCTATGGCTACACCTTC; CDR3 protein: CSVVLQGSGYGYTF
clone size: -; V gene: TRBV18; J gene: TRBJ2-3; D gene: -; CDR3 DNA: TGTGCCAGCTCACCCTCTGCGAACGTAGATACGCAGTATTTT; CDR3 protein: CASSPSANVDTQYF
clone size: -; V gene: TRBV4-1; J gene: TRBJ2-1; D gene: -; CDR3 DNA: TGCGCCAGCAGCCAAGATGGGGCTAGCTACAATGAGCAGTTCTTC; CDR3 protein: CASSQDGASYNEQFF
clone size: -; V gene: TRBV7-6; J gene: TRBJ1-2; D gene: TRBD1; CDR3 DNA: TGTGCCAGCAGTGAACTCAGGGGGAGCTATGGCTACACCTTC; CDR3 protein: CASSELRGSYGYTF
clone size: once; V gene: TRBV19; J gene: TRBJ1-4; D gene: TRBD1; CDR3 DNA: TGTGCCAGTAGCGCTGGGACAGCTGTGGAAAAACTGTTTTTT; CDR3 protein: CASSAGTAVEKLFF
clone size: -; V gene: TRBV5-1; J gene: TRBJ2-3; D gene: TRBD1; CDR3 DNA: TGCGCCAGCAGCCCACAAGGACAGGGAATAGATACGCAGTATTTT; CDR3 protein: CASSPQGQGIDTQYF
clone size: -; V gene: TRBV2; J gene: TRBJ1-2; D gene: TRBD1; CDR3 DNA: TGTGCCAGCAGTGCCAGACAGGGTCTCGGTGACTATGGCTACACCTTC; CDR3 protein: CASSARQGLGDYGYTF
clone size: once; V gene: TRBV7-9; J gene: TRBJ2-5; D gene: -; CDR3 DNA: TGTGCCAGCAGCCCGAGATCCCAGGGGACCCAGTACTTC; CDR3 protein: CASSPRSQGTQYF
clone size: -; V gene: TRBV19; J gene: TRBJ2-3; D gene: -; CDR3 DNA: TGTGCCAGTAGTATAGCCGTCACAGATACGCAGTATTTT; CDR3 protein: CASSIAVTDTQYF
clone size: -; V gene: TRBV15; J gene: TRBJ2-7; D gene: TRBD2; CDR3 DNA: TGTGCCACCAGCAGAGATGGGGGGGGCTACGAGCAGTACTTC; CDR3 protein: CATSRDGGGYEQYF